These 5 T cell receptor beta chains originate from one sample sequenced in a study of CD8 T cells in ankylosing spondylitis. In TCRdb, the 5' RACE reads were re-called with MiXCR into one record per CDR3 protein. The table has around 440,000 distinct CDR3 sequences, roughly 17% seen once; the top ten hold 1%. Study findings and constraints: It appeared that ankylosing spondylitis blood was characterized by a TCR beta motif of fewer than ten highly homologous variants.

No antigens are known for them. The sample taken for sequencing was blood, either unsorted or a sorted T cell fraction (not recorded which). Every receptor here comes from a male donor with ankylosing spondylitis.

This clonotype appeared many times. The J gene is TRBJ2-7, the V gene TRBV20-1; 8 bases are shared with TRBD2. The CDR3 totals 14 residues. With V trimmed by 0 bases and J by 1 base, 2 bases remained unmatched. Germline V gene data show CDR1 as DFQATT and CDR2 as SNEGSKA (reference sequence). The CDR3 spells CSAREIAGSYEQYF. Written as DNA, the CDR3 is TGCAGTGCTAGAGAAATAGCGGGATCCTACGAGCAGTACTTC.

This clonotype was detected only a few times. The chain links TRBV6-1 to TRBJ1-2; the D is unclear. CDR1 is MNHNS, CDR2 SASEGT, per germline. The CDR3 consists of 12 residues. Trimming removed 6 bases at V and 0 bases at J, with 5 bases between. The CDR3 here is CASRRSNYGYTF. Here the CDR3 DNA reads TGTGCCAGCAGGAGGTCTAACTATGGCTACACCTTC.

This clonotype was seen at least ten times. Its ends do not fully match the called genes, so a read error is possible. This sequence joins TRBV5-1 and TRBJ2-7; D gene unclear. Germline V gives CDR1 SGHRS, CDR2 YFSETQ. The CDR3 runs 13 residues. CDR3 protein: CASSLGSSYEQYF. The CDR3 region has the DNA TGTGCCAGCAGCTTAGGTAGTTCCTACGAGCAGTACTTC.

This clonotype showed up just a few times. The rearrangement joins TRBV5-4 to TRBJ2-7; D is unclear. The CDR3 sequence is 13 residues long. The germline gives CDR1 SGHNT, CDR2 YYREEE (reference sequence). The V end was cut by 7 bases, the J end by 0 bases, with 11 bases between. This chain's CDR3 is CASSSGPSYEQYF. The CDR3 DNA follows: TGTGCCAGCTCAAGTGGTCCCTCCTACGAGCAGTACTTC.

This clonotype was recorded a few times. The chain links TRBV30 to TRBJ2-1, with a possible D match to TRBD1 (6 bases). Germline values: CDR1 GTSNPN, CDR2 SVGIG (reference sequence). The V and J ends lost 0 bases and 1 base respectively, with 16 bases between them. The CDR3 runs 17 residues. The CDR3 sequence: CAWSVNGVGTSYNEQFF. The DNA of the CDR3 is TGTGCCTGGAGTGTAAATGGTGTAGGGACATCCTACAATGAGCAGTTCTTC.